Sequencing of this TCR beta chain was carried out in a study of blood T cell repertoires in COVID-19. Across the whole study: Both acute and convalescent COVID-19 samples were obtained from the United States, Italy and Spain.

As originally analysed: Reference gene primer amplification gave estimated nucleated cell counts. Sequenced by immunoSEQ multiplex PCR; TCRdb stores in-frame clones only, minus some. From that table come the V and J calls and clone size; the DNA was used to work out D and trimming. The sample contains 150,000 to 200,000 clones, about 82% of which appear only once. The V segment lost 5 bases and the J segment 6 bases; nucleotides outside the gene matches: 10. This CDR3 is 16 amino acids long. Germline V gene lookup returns CDR1 MDHEN and CDR2 SYDVKM. This receptor was taken from a woman aged 25-40 years with acute or convalescent COVID-19. The material sequenced was peripheral blood. This rearrangement joins TRBV28 to TRBJ2-2, with 9 bases aligning to TRBD1. The CDR3 sequence: CASSVYRGLRPGELFF. CDR3 bases: TGTGCCAGCAGTGTCTACAGGGGGCTTCGGCCCGGGGAGCTGTTTTTT. Full variable domain (outside the CDR3, taken from reference TRBV28 and TRBJ2-2): DVKVTQSSRYLVKRTGEKVFLECVQDMDHENMFWYRQDPGLGLRLIYFSYDVKMKEKGDIPEGYSVSREKKERFSLILESASTNQTSMYLCASSVYRGLRPGELFFGEGSRLTVL.